These 25 T cell receptor beta chains originate from one sample sequenced in a study of human T cells and chemical hapten exposure. Stated time point: patch test 1, 2 weeks after DPC sensitization. As for treatment: therapeutic diphenylcyclopropenone sensitization with weekly scalp DPC. TCRdb re-called the RACE reads through MiXCR, storing one row per CDR3 protein. The data show fewer than 100,000 distinct CDR3 sequences, with roughly 10% seen just once and roughly 3.6% held by the top ten. Sequencing used whole blood, obtained in connection with sensitization to the hapten diphenylcyclopropenone (DPC). All receptors derive from a woman in her sixties with alopecia areata. Some clones in this sample may be carry-over from other donors' samples.

This clonotype was recorded a few times. The chain links TRBV29-1 to TRBJ1-1; perhaps TRBD1 as D (6 bases). V was clipped by 8 bases and J by 1 base, with 17 bases between them. In germline, CDR1 is SQVTM, CDR2 ANQGSEA. The CDR3 is 14 residues long. The CDR3 here is CSPQFGGENTEAFF. CDR3 DNA: TGCAGCCCCCAATTCGGGGGCGAGAACACTGAAGCTTTCTTT.

This clonotype was detected only a few times. V gene TRBV7-9 combines with J gene TRBJ1-1; 7 bases map to TRBD1. The CDR3 has 14 amino acids. Trimming at V came to 7 bases and at J to 4 bases, leaving 9 bases not matched to a gene. CDR1 is SEHNR and CDR2 is FQNEAQ in the germline V gene (reference sequence). Written as DNA, the CDR3 is TGTGCCAGCACCCTGGAACAGGGGTCCACTGAAGCTTTCTTT. As protein: CASTLEQGSTEAFF.

This clonotype occurred many times. V is TRBV3-1 and J is TRBJ1-2, with a weak D call TRBD1 (6 bases). Germline values: CDR1 LGHDT, CDR2 YNNKEL (reference sequence). The length of the CDR3 is 14 residues. Trimming stripped 4 bases from V and 2 bases from J, with 11 bases between. CDR3 sequence (DNA): TGTGCCAGCAGCCCGCAACAGGGAAACTATGGCTACACCTTC. Its translation: CASSPQQGNYGYTF.

The chain links TRBV11-2 to TRBJ2-1; 8 nucleotides match TRBD2. CDR3 length: 16 amino acids. Germline CDR1 and CDR2: SGHAT and FQNNGV. With 3 bases clipped from V and 9 bases from J, the junction kept 13 bases outside the gene matches. The CDR3 loop is CASSFGFSRGGSEQFF. The CDR3 DNA follows: TGTGCCAGCAGCTTCGGTTTCTCTCGGGGGGGTAGTGAGCAGTTCTTC.

This clonotype was observed a few times. The chain employs TRBV18 and TRBJ1-1; D is perhaps TRBD1 (5 bases). This CDR3 region has 17 residues. Trimming removed 5 bases from V and 2 bases from J, with 21 bases in between. Germline lookup yields CDR1 KGHSH and CDR2 LQKENI. CDR3 loop: CASSGGVVDRRNTEAFF. The CDR3 coding sequence is TGTGCCAGCTCAGGGGGAGTCGTCGACAGAAGAAACACTGAAGCTTTCTTT.

This clonotype was observed a few times. The CDR3 DNA follows: TGTGCCAGCAGCCTAAGGACAGACTCCTACGAGCAGTACTTC. It yields the protein CASSLRTDSYEQYF. The chain carries TRBV2 and TRBJ2-7, with D perhaps matching TRBD1 (6 bases). V was pared by 6 bases and J by 0 bases, with 12 bases between. The germline CDR1 and CDR2 sequences are SNHLY and FYNNEI. CDR3 length equals 14 residues. The whole variable domain, filled in from reference TRBV2 and TRBJ2-7, reads EPEVTQTPSHQVTQMGQEVILRCVPISNHLYFYWYRQILGQKVEFLVSFYNNEISEKSEIFDDQFSVERPDGSNFTLKIRSTKLEDSAMYFCASSLRTDSYEQYFGPGTRLTVT.

The rearrangement links TRBV20-1 to TRBJ2-3; 8 bases are a match to TRBD1. V was pared by 6 bases and J by 2 bases, with 10 bases of the junction left unmatched. Per the germline V gene, CDR1 is DFQATT and CDR2 is SNEGSKA (reference sequence). The CDR3 covers 15 residues. Here the CDR3 reads CSADRTGQHTDTQYF. Written as DNA, the CDR3 is TGCAGTGCGGATCGGACAGGGCAACACACAGATACGCAGTATTTT.

Only a few counts were recorded for this clonotype. The rearrangement links TRBV11-2 to TRBJ2-1; 7 positions agree with TRBD1. The germline V gene encodes CDR1 SGHAT and CDR2 FQNNGV. The junction had 10 bases not matched to a gene; V was cut back by 5 bases and J by 9 bases. The CDR3 is 14 residues long. CDR3 DNA: TGTGCCAGCAGCACCCGGGCCTCAGGGGGTGAGCAGTTCTTC. Encoded protein: CASSTRASGGEQFF.

A note on this clonotype: With a much larger clone just one base away, this may be a read error. The chain uses TRBV12-3 or TRBV12-4 and TRBJ1-5; D gene ambiguous. This CDR3 comprises 12 residues. The CDR3 DNA is TGTACCAGCAGTTACGATATTCAGCCCCAGCATTTT. Its protein is CTSSYDIQPQHF.

This clonotype has a handful of counts. The chain is built from TRBV10-1 and TRBJ1-1, with D perhaps TRBD1 (6 bases). The CDR3 length is 15 residues. CDR1 and CDR2 from the germline V gene are WNHNN and SYGVQD (reference sequence). With 3 bases removed from V and 1 base from J, the gap between germline ends came to 12 bases. As DNA, the CDR3 is TGCGCCAGCAGTGACCTTCAGGGGTCGAACACTGAAGCTTTCTTT. As protein: CASSDLQGSNTEAFF.

The chain recombines TRBV20-1 with TRBJ1-6, with unresolved D. Per the germline V gene, CDR1 is DFQATT and CDR2 is SNEGSKA (reference sequence). V lost 1 base and J lost 6, with 13 bases in between. The CDR3 is 15 residues long. The CDR3 DNA follows: TGCAGTGCTAGAGGACCACTCCACTCTAATTCACCCCTCCACTTT. This translates into CSARGPLHSNSPLHF.

This clonotype appeared a few times. The V and J genes are TRBV20-1 and TRBJ1-6, with unresolved D. V dropped 2 bases and J dropped 7 bases, with 18 bases sitting between them. The CDR3 covers 16 residues. Germline V gene lookup returns CDR1 DFQATT and CDR2 SNEGSKA (reference sequence). CDR3 sequence: CSARSLFRGTNSPLHF. CDR3 nucleotides: TGCAGTGCTAGATCCCTGTTCCGGGGTACGAATTCACCCCTCCACTTT.

This clonotype was seen a few times. V usage is TRBV12-3 or TRBV12-4 and J usage is TRBJ1-5; D unclear. Trimming stripped 5 bases from V and 7 bases from J, with 12 bases between. The CDR3 runs 13 residues. The CDR3 DNA reads TGTGCCAGCAGTAGGACGTACAACCAGCCCCAGCATTTT. Its protein is CASSRTYNQPQHF.

With respect to this clonotype: The germline gene is not matched at one end of the junction; a read error may be the cause. V is TRBV5-6 and J is TRBJ2-2; D possibly corresponds to TRBD1 (6 bases). Germline loops: CDR1 SGHDT, CDR2 YYEEEE. The CDR3 extends over 14 amino acids. The CDR3 nucleotides read TGTGCCAGCAGCCCCGGGACAACCCCCGGGGAGCCGTTTTTT. Protein product: CASSPGTTPGEPFF.

This clonotype was found many times. This rearrangement joins TRBV19 to TRBJ1-2, with D possibly matching TRBD1 (5 bases). The germline gives CDR1 LNHDA, CDR2 SQIVND (reference sequence). The CDR3 runs to 13 residues. Trimming removed 7 bases at V and 0 bases at J, with 9 bases between. The CDR3 sequence: CASTRDSNYGYTF. In DNA form, the CDR3 reads TGTGCCAGTACCCGGGACTCTAACTATGGCTACACCTTC.

This clonotype was seen ten or more times. This chain joins TRBV7-9 and TRBJ2-3; 11 positions match TRBD2. V dropped 2 bases and J dropped 6; count of bases not matched to a gene: 4. The CDR3 has 15 residues. Per germline, CDR1 SEHNR and CDR2 FQNEAQ (reference sequence). CDR3 amino acids: CASSLFSGGADTQYF. The CDR3 DNA follows: TGTGCCAGCAGCTTATTTAGCGGGGGGGCCGATACGCAGTATTTT.

Only a few counts were recorded for this clonotype. At one end, the junction sequence differs from germline, possibly due to a read error. The rearrangement joins TRBV27 to TRBJ2-1, with 7 positions matching TRBD2. CDR3 length: 14 residues. Germline V gene sequence: CDR1 MNHEY, CDR2 SMNVEV (reference sequence). In nucleotides, the CDR3 is TGTGCCAGCAGTTTTAGGGGTCGTGCGGGGGAAGTAATGTTC. The encoded protein is CASSFRGRAGEVMF.

CDR3 DNA: TGCAGCGTTGTTCTGGGCGGGGGGCTTTTCGACACAGATACGCAGTATTTT. Its protein product is CSVVLGGGLFDTDTQYF. V usage is TRBV29-1 and J usage is TRBJ2-3; 8 nucleotides line up with TRBD2. The CDR3 runs to 17 residues. The junction had 14 bases not matched to a gene; V was cut back by 4 bases and J by 2 bases. CDR1 and CDR2 (germline): SQVTM, ANQGSEA.

This clonotype was seen repeatedly, ten times or more. The chain couples TRBV25-1 to TRBJ1-2; D unclear. Trimming pared 4 bases from V and 5 bases from J, leaving 11 bases between. The germline V gene encodes CDR1 MGHDK and CDR2 SYGVNS. The CDR3 consists of 13 residues. CDR3 loop: CASSVRDVYGYTF. CDR3 nucleotide sequence: TGTGCCAGCAGTGTTCGGGATGTATATGGCTACACCTTC.

This clonotype was recorded many times. The rearrangement uses TRBV7-2 and TRBJ2-4, with 10 nucleotides matching TRBD2. CDR1 and CDR2 from the germline V gene are SGHTA and FQGNSA. Trimming at V came to 5 bases and at J to 2 bases, leaving 9 bases not matched to a gene. The CDR3 runs to 17 residues. The CDR3 bases are TGTGCCAGCAGCCCGGCCCCTAGCGGGGGTACCAAAAACATTCAGTACTTC. It encodes CASSPAPSGGTKNIQYF.

This clonotype came up many times. The CDR3 coding sequence is TGCGCCAGCAGCCATAGAGGCGGACAGCAGAACACTGAAGCTTTCTTT. Its protein product is CASSHRGGQQNTEAFF. The V call is TRBV4-1, the J call TRBJ1-1, with TRBD1 as a possible D gene (6 bases). Germline values: CDR1 MGHRA, CDR2 YSYEKL. The V end was cut by 3 bases, the J end by 1 base, with 15 bases between. This CDR3 has 16 residues.

In this sample, this clonotype turned up a few times. This chain joins TRBV12-3 or TRBV12-4 and TRBJ2-1; D possibly corresponds to TRBD1 (6 bases). Trimming removed 3 bases at V and 4 bases at J, with 13 bases between. The CDR3 runs 15 residues. The CDR3 reads CASSLGATRYNEQFF. Here the CDR3 DNA reads TGTGCCAGCAGTTTGGGGGCCACCCGATACAATGAGCAGTTCTTC.

This clonotype was counted only a few times. The chain recombines TRBV9 with TRBJ1-1; a weak D match, TRBD1 (5 bases). Germline V CDR1 and CDR2: SGDLS, YYNGEE. The V end lost 3 bases, the J end lost 4 bases, and 10 bases lay between the germline ends. The length of the CDR3 is 13 residues. The DNA for the CDR3 is TGTGCCAGCAGCGGAACAGGTTTCACTGAAGCTTTCTTT. Translated, it gives CASSGTGFTEAFF. Variable domain in full (rest from reference TRBV9 and TRBJ1-1): DSGVTQTPKHLITATGQRVTLRCSPRSGDLSVYWYQQSLDQGLQFLIQYYNGEERAKGNILERFSAQQFPDLHSELNLSSLELGDSALYFCASSGTGFTEAFFGQGTRLTVV.

V gene TRBV9 combines with J gene TRBJ1-3, with 8 bases lining up with TRBD1. J lost 4 bases, V lost 3 bases, and 3 bases had no gene match. Germline loops: CDR1 SGDLS, CDR2 YYNGEE. The CDR3 consists of 14 residues. This CDR3 reads CASSGTGLGNTIYF. DNA of the CDR3: TGTGCCAGCAGCGGGACAGGGTTAGGAAACACCATATATTTT.

This chain joins TRBV12-5 and TRBJ1-5, with 9 bases aligning to TRBD1. V dropped 1 base and J dropped 2; count of bases not matched to a gene: 15. The CDR3 loop spans 20 amino acids. Looked up from germline, CDR1 is LGHNT and CDR2 is FRNRAP. CDR3 DNA: TGTGCTAGTGGTTTGGACGGACAGGGGACTACCGGTCCGGGCAATCAGCCCCAGCATTTT. It translates to CASGLDGQGTTGPGNQPQHF.